Listed below are T cell receptor beta chains from one sample, sequenced in a study of T cell changes during pregnancy in multiple sclerosis. This table comes from immunoSEQ multiplex PCR, and its TCRdb copy is limited to in-frame clones, with some not included. The sample consists of tens of thousands of clones, 92% of them appearing once. The specimen was CD4+ T cells from peripheral blood mononuclear cells, collected in the third trimester of pregnancy. The receptors shown here come from a female donor with multiple sclerosis, enrolled in a pregnancy study. Both conserved end residues are part of each CDR3. The D gene is left open where the match is weak. A clone size is listed for some rows: how often the clone was seen (once, few, many), or a class if it is expanded.

d_gene	j_gene	v_gene	abundance	CDR3nt	CDR3aa
NA	TRBJ2-1	TRBV7-2	NA	TGTGCCAGCAGCTTGTTAGCAACTCGGGGTCCTAGGAATGAGCAGTTCTTC	CASSLLATRGPRNEQFF
TRBD1	TRBJ2-4	TRBV28	NA	TGTGCCAGCAGTGGGCCAGGGGGCGCGGGGAACATTCAGTACTTC	CASSGPGGAGNIQYF
NA	TRBJ2-7	TRBV30	NA	TGTGCCTGGAGTGTATTCAATGTGGGAGGCTCCTACGAGCAGTACTTC	CAWSVFNVGGSYEQYF
NA	TRBJ1-1	TRBV27	NA	TGTGCCAGCAGTACAAACAGGCGGAGAGGCACTGAAGCTTTCTTT	CASSTNRRRGTEAFF
TRBD2	TRBJ2-3	TRBV6-1	NA	TGTGCCAGCAGAGATGGTAGCGGGATCGCAGATACGCAGTATTTT	CASRDGSGIADTQYF
TRBD2	TRBJ2-3	TRBV7-2	NA	TGTGCCAGCAGCCCGAAGGGCGGGGGGATAAGCACAGATACGCAGTATTTT	CASSPKGGGISTDTQYF
TRBD2	TRBJ2-7	TRBV7-8	NA	TGTGCCAGCAGCTTAGGCTCTAGCGGGATGGGCGAGCAGTACTTC	CASSLGSSGMGEQYF
TRBD2	TRBJ2-1	TRBV10-3	NA	TGTGCCAGCTTAAGCGGGAGTAACTCCTACAATGAGCAGTTCTTC	CASLSGSNSYNEQFF
TRBD1	TRBJ1-1	TRBV29-1	NA	TGCAGCGTTGCCAAGGACAGGGTAGAGACTGAAGCTTTCTTT	CSVAKDRVETEAFF
NA	TRBJ2-3	TRBV4-1	NA	TGCGCCAGCAGTCTTGGACTCTACACAGATACGCAGTATTTT	CASSLGLYTDTQYF
TRBD1	TRBJ2-2	TRBV6-5	NA	TGTGCCACCACGACAGGGGCGAACACCGGGGAGCTGTTTTTT	CATTTGANTGELFF
TRBD1	TRBJ2-5	TRBV7-2	NA	TGTGCCAGCAGCTCGACACAGGGGATCTCTGAGACCCAGTACTTC	CASSSTQGISETQYF
NA	TRBJ2-7	TRBV15	NA	TGTGCCACCAGCAGAGATATGTTAGGGGACGAGCAGTACTTC	CATSRDMLGDEQYF
TRBD1	TRBJ2-7	TRBV6-1	NA	TGTGCCAGCAGCGAACCCTTTGACAGGGTCTCCTACGAGCAGTACTTC	CASSEPFDRVSYEQYF
TRBD1	TRBJ2-7	TRBV7-8	NA	TGTGCCAGCAGCACCGGGACAGTCCTCTCCTACGAGCAGTACTTC	CASSTGTVLSYEQYF
NA	TRBJ2-7	TRBV2	NA	TGTGCCAGCAGTGAAGACGATCTCGGGTACGAGCAGTACTTC	CASSEDDLGYEQYF
NA	TRBJ1-4	TRBV18	NA	TGTGCCAGCTCACCACCTCGGGGTCCTAATGAAAAACTGTTTTTT	CASSPPRGPNEKLFF
TRBD2	TRBJ2-1	TRBV7-3	NA	TGTGCCAGCAGCCCCCGGGGGACTAGCGAGCTTGATGAGCAGTTCTTC	CASSPRGTSELDEQFF
NA	TRBJ2-7	TRBV7-9	NA	TGTGCCAGCAGCTTAGCGAGGGGTAGCGGAACCTACGAGCAGTACTTC	CASSLARGSGTYEQYF
TRBD1	TRBJ1-3	TRBV5-4	NA	TGTGCCAGCAGCCGAGGACAGGGCGCCAGGAGCTCTGGAAACACCATATATTTT	CASSRGQGARSSGNTIYF
NA	TRBJ1-1	TRBV19	few	TGTGCCAGTAGCCCGAAGAAAGGAGGGGTCACTGAAGCTTTCTTT	CASSPKKGGVTEAFF
TRBD2	TRBJ2-2	TRBV7-9	NA	TGTGCCAGCAGCTTAGGCGGGAGCCGGACCGGGGAGCTGTTTTTT	CASSLGGSRTGELFF
NA	TRBJ2-1	TRBV5-1	NA	TGCGCCAGCAGCTCCCCCAGTTTCAATGAGCAGTTCTTC	CASSSPSFNEQFF
NA	TRBJ2-1	TRBV7-2	once	TGTGCCAGCAGCTTAAGTCCCCGGAGCTCCTACAATGAGCAGTTCTTC	CASSLSPRSSYNEQFF
NA	TRBJ1-2	TRBV27	NA	TGTGCCAGCAGTTTAGTGTTCGACACAAACTATGGCTACACCTTC	CASSLVFDTNYGYTF
NA	TRBJ2-3	TRBV29-1	NA	TGCAGCGTTCGAGAACCAGGTAGAACAGATACGCAGTATTTT	CSVREPGRTDTQYF
NA	TRBJ1-4	TRBV30	NA	TGTGCCTGGAGTTGGGGGGATCCTGAAAAACTGTTTTTT	CAWSWGDPEKLFF
TRBD2	TRBJ2-3	TRBV6-5	NA	TGTGCCAGCAGTTACCGGGGGGGGAGCACAGATACGCAGTATTTT	CASSYRGGSTDTQYF
TRBD1	TRBJ2-7	TRBV14	NA	TGTGCCAGCACCAAACAGGGGGGAGTGATCCACGAGCAGTACTTC	CASTKQGGVIHEQYF
NA	TRBJ2-7	TRBV19	once	TGTGCCAGTAGTAGCGGCTTCTCCTACGAGCAGTACTTC	CASSSGFSYEQYF
NA	TRBJ1-1	TRBV10-3	NA	TGTGCCATCAGTGAGTCGATGGTTTTAGACACTGAAGCTTTCTTT	CAISESMVLDTEAFF
NA	TRBJ2-2	TRBV28	NA	TGTGCCAGCAGTTTCCTACCGAACCCGGGTCTCGGGGAGCTGTTTTTT	CASSFLPNPGLGELFF
NA	TRBJ2-1	TRBV23-1	NA	TGCGCCAGCAGTCAATCGGCTAGGAGGAATGAGCAGTTCTTC	CASSQSARRNEQFF
TRBD1	TRBJ1-4	TRBV5-1	NA	TGCGCCAGCAGCATAGGGGACAGGGGAGGCGAAAAACTGTTTTTT	CASSIGDRGGEKLFF
NA	TRBJ1-2	TRBV14	NA	TGTGCCAGCAGCCAAGTACAGGGAACCTATGGCTACACCTTC	CASSQVQGTYGYTF
TRBD1	TRBJ2-7	TRBV7-2	NA	TGTGCCAGCAGCTCTCGGGACAGGGGGGCCGAGCAGTACTTC	CASSSRDRGAEQYF
NA	TRBJ2-7	TRBV4-1	NA	TGCGCCAGCGGAGTGATTGGCTACGAGCAGTACTTC	CASGVIGYEQYF
NA	TRBJ1-1	TRBV10-2	NA	TGCGCCAGCACAGGGAGGGAGAACACTGAAGCTTTCTTT	CASTGRENTEAFF
TRBD1	TRBJ2-2	TRBV5-1	NA	TGCGCCAGCAGCCCTCCGGGACAGGGCCTCTTCGGGGAGCTGTTTTTT	CASSPPGQGLFGELFF
TRBD2	TRBJ2-5	TRBV27	NA	TGTGCCAGCAGTTTATGGGGCGGGAGGGCGTGGGAGACCCAGTACTTC	CASSLWGGRAWETQYF
NA	TRBJ2-1	TRBV28	NA	TGTGCCAGCAGTTTATCCCCGAGGGGGAATGAGCAGTTCTTC	CASSLSPRGNEQFF
TRBD2	TRBJ2-3	TRBV4-3	NA	TGCGCCAGCAGCCTTGTTGGCGGGAGTTGGACAGATACGCAGTATTTT	CASSLVGGSWTDTQYF
NA	TRBJ1-1	TRBV11-1	NA	TGTGCCAGCAGCTTAATACAGGCCGGTGAAGCTTTCTTT	CASSLIQAGEAFF
NA	TRBJ2-1	TRBV5-1	NA	TGCGCCAGCAGCCAGGATCCCAGCTCCTACAATGAGCAGTTCTTC	CASSQDPSSYNEQFF
TRBD1	TRBJ2-2	TRBV27	NA	TGTGCCAGCAGTTTACGAGGGGGCGGCGGGGAGCTGTTTTTT	CASSLRGGGGELFF
TRBD1	TRBJ2-5	TRBV5-5	NA	TGTGCCAGCAGCATAATCGGACAGGGGAGTGAGACCCAGTACTTC	CASSIIGQGSETQYF
TRBD1	TRBJ2-1	TRBV7-2	NA	TGTGCCAGCAGCCACAGACAGGGAAATGAGCAGTTCTTC	CASSHRQGNEQFF
NA	TRBJ1-1	TRBV7-9	NA	TGTGCCAGCAGCTTAGGCGGGTTAGGGACTGAAGCTTTCTTT	CASSLGGLGTEAFF
TRBD2	TRBJ2-3	TRBV6-6	NA	TGTGCCAGTCAACCCAGCGGGACCAACACAGATACGCAGTATTTT	CASQPSGTNTDTQYF
NA	TRBJ2-6	TRBV27	NA	TGTGCCAGCAGGTATCTCTCTGGGGCCAACGTCCTGACTTTC	CASRYLSGANVLTF
TRBD2	TRBJ2-1	TRBV27	NA	TGTGCCAGCAGTTACGCCGGGACTAGCTTTGAGCAGTTCTTC	CASSYAGTSFEQFF
TRBD2	TRBJ2-2	TRBV14	NA	TGTGCCAGCAGCCACGGGACTATCGGGGAGCTGTTTTTT	CASSHGTIGELFF
NA	TRBJ1-5	TRBV19	NA	NA	CASSILAGNLPQHF
TRBD2	TRBJ2-3	TRBV5-4	NA	TGTGCCAGCAGACGGGACCGGGAGGTATATACGCAGTATTTT	CASRRDREVYTQYF
NA	TRBJ2-1	TRBV7-3	NA	TGTGCCAGCAGCTTTAGCGGCGGGACGGGCTATGAGCAGTTCTTC	CASSFSGGTGYEQFF
NA	TRBJ2-7	TRBV2	once	TGTGCCAGCAGTGTAGGAGGGACGGCCTACGAGCAGTACTTC	CASSVGGTAYEQYF
NA	TRBJ1-3	TRBV18	NA	TGTGCCAGCTCACCGTTGGGAGAGGCTGGAAACACCATATATTTT	CASSPLGEAGNTIYF
TRBD2	TRBJ2-7	TRBV6-5	NA	TGTGCCAGCAGCGGGGGGAGCGAGCAGTACTTC	CASSGGSEQYF
TRBD2	TRBJ2-7	TRBV28	NA	TGTGCCAGCATTTCAGCGGGACGCGAGCAGTACTTC	CASISAGREQYF
NA	TRBJ1-2	TRBV20-1	NA	TGCAGTGCAAAGGACAAGGCTGGCTACACCTTC	CSAKDKAGYTF